The TCR beta chain under discussion was sequenced for a study of monozygotic twins with inflammatory bowel disease. General observations from the study: With others, IBD patients shared fewer clonotypes than healthy twins did, especially with disease activity. It was in IBD patients that TCRbeta diversity (inverse Simpson) was lower than in healthy co-twins. Twin concordance left repertoire similarity unchanged, with limited power a possible explanation for this lack of difference.

TCRdb reprocessed the 5' RACE reads; each CDR3 protein has one entry and no DNA is given. The sample table sets out 170,000 or so distinct CDR3 sequences. On this clonotype itself: What it recognizes is unknown.

The germline V gene encodes CDR1 MDHEN and CDR2 SYDVKM. There are 14 residues in the CDR3. Blood (approximately 2.5 ml) was collected from every donor individually. The receptor was isolated from a human donor with ulcerative colitis or Crohn's disease, or a healthy co-twin of an affected twin (not recorded which). The rearrangement uses TRBV28 and TRBJ1-5; TCRdb reports TRBD1, a call that lacks DNA to check it against. Sequencing used blood. The chain's CDR3 is CASTLDSYYQPQHF.